The 12 T cell receptor beta chains listed next were all sequenced from one sample in a study of vaccination and CD4 T cells after COVID-19. As to treatment: roughly ten-day PBMC culture with coronavirus spike peptide pools or control peptides (ViraFEST assay). Pre-COVID-19 pandemic sampling (2011-2018) yielded the unexposed donor's CD4+ T cells. Cultured CD4+ T cells had their DNA profiled by the Oncomine TCR Beta short-read assay. TCRdb re-called the PCR reads through MiXCR, storing one row per CDR3 protein. This sample has 7,500 to 10,000 distinct CDR3 sequences, with roughly 36% found just once. These receptors have no known antigen. Source material: CD4+ T cells from blood, cultured in vitro. Receptor source: a human donor in good health.

The chain uses TRBV19 and TRBJ1-1; D is perhaps TRBD1 (6 bases). CDR3 length: 13 amino acids. CDR1 is LNHDA and CDR2 is SQIVND in the germline V gene (reference sequence). Between the trimmed V and J ends, which lost 7 bases and 6 bases, there was a span of 15 bases. The CDR3 nucleotides are TGTGCCAGTACGAACACTGGACAGTCTGAAGCTTTCTTT. It translates to CASTNTGQSEAFF.

The genes are TRBV12-3 or TRBV12-4 and TRBJ2-2, with D maybe TRBD1 (6 bases). V was clipped by 5 bases and J by 2 bases, with 15 bases between them. The CDR3 consists of 16 residues. The DNA for the CDR3 is TGTGCCAGCAGTGGTATTGGGGGCTTAAACACCGGGGAGCTGTTTTTT. Its protein product is CASSGIGGLNTGELFF.

The chain couples TRBV30 to TRBJ1-5; no reliable D call. Between the trimmed V and J ends, which lost 3 bases and 2 bases, there was a span of 11 bases. This CDR3 contains 14 residues. The germline V gene encodes CDR1 GTSNPN and CDR2 SVGIG (reference sequence). The CDR3 nucleotides read TGTGCCTGGAGCCCGCCCCATGGCAATCAGCCCCAGCATTTT. Residues: CAWSPPHGNQPQHF.

Only a few counts were recorded for this clonotype. A junction boundary mismatches the germline segment, possibly from a read error. The V gene is TRBV28, the J gene TRBJ2-1; 8 bases agree with TRBD1. The CDR3 is 15 amino acids. Germline assignment: CDR1 MDHEN and CDR2 SYDVKM. The CDR3 loop is CASTLPTGARNEQFF. CDR3 coding DNA: TGTGCCAGCACTTTACCGACAGGGGCCAGAAATGAGCAGTTCTTC.

This clonotype occurred a few times. The chain carries TRBV19 and TRBJ2-7; D is possibly TRBD2 (6 bases). Germline CDR1 and CDR2: LNHDA and SQIVND (reference sequence). The length of the CDR3 is 16 residues. The ends were cut back, 6 bases at V and 6 bases at J, with 24 bases in the middle. The CDR3 region has the DNA TGTGCCAGTAGCCTTTTTACCGGGACTGGCCTGGTCGAGCAGTACTTC. Translated, it gives CASSLFTGTGLVEQYF. The full variable domain, with the rest looked up from reference TRBV19 and TRBJ2-7, is DGGITQSPKYLFRKEGQNVTLSCEQNLNHDAMYWYRQDPGQGLRLIYYSQIVNDFQKGDIAEGYSVSREKKESFPLTVTSAQKNPTAFYLCASSLFTGTGLVEQYFGPGTRLTVT.

This clonotype was seen more than once but under ten times. The chain joins TRBV15 to TRBJ2-7, with D perhaps matching TRBD1 or TRBD2 (5 bases each). CDR3 length: 14 amino acids. CDR1 and CDR2 from the germline V gene are LNHNV and YYDKDF (reference sequence). Trimming stripped 1 base from V and 3 bases from J, with 10 bases between. CDR3 sequence reads: CATSRGGINYEQYF. The CDR3 DNA follows: TGTGCCACCAGCAGAGGGGGGATCAACTACGAGCAGTACTTC.

There are a few counts of this clonotype. The J gene is TRBJ1-5, the V gene TRBV7-8, with TRBD1 matching 9 bases. The germline V gene encodes CDR1 SGHVS and CDR2 FQNEAQ. After removal of 5 bases from V and 6 bases from J, the junction contained 11 bases not matched to a gene. This CDR3 has 16 amino acids. CDR3 sequence (DNA): TGTGCCAGCAGCCGAGACCGGGACAGGGTGGCTCAGCCCCAGCATTTT. Translating gives CASSRDRDRVAQPQHF.

This clonotype came up a few times. V is TRBV24-1 and J is TRBJ2-5; 8 nucleotides line up with TRBD2. The length of the CDR3 is 15 residues. CDR1 is KGHDR and CDR2 is SFDVKD in the germline V gene. V was pared by 5 bases and J by 1 base, with 5 bases of the junction left unmatched. CDR3 DNA sequence: TGTGCCACCAGTGTCGGGAGGGATCCCCAAGAGACCCAGTACTTC. Protein sequence: CATSVGRDPQETQYF.

This chain connects TRBV20-1 to TRBJ1-6, with 7 bases lining up with TRBD1. The CDR3 loop spans 15 amino acids. Germline CDR1 DFQATT, CDR2 SNEGSKA (reference sequence). Losses at the gene ends were 7 bases for V and 0 bases for J; bases not matched to a gene: 6. The CDR3: CSVPGGSSYNSPLHF. The CDR3 DNA is TGCAGTGTCCCAGGGGGTAGCTCCTATAATTCACCCCTCCACTTT.

The rearrangement joins TRBV7-9 to TRBJ1-5; no firm D call. The germline gives CDR1 SEHNR, CDR2 FQNEAQ (reference sequence). Trimming pared 1 base from V and 4 bases from J, leaving 5 bases between. This CDR3 is built from 13 residues. CDR3 nucleotide sequence: TGTGCCAGCAGCTTAGGTCATAATCAGCCCCAGCATTTT. Translating it yields CASSLGHNQPQHF.

The chain employs TRBV4-2 and TRBJ1-1; D remains ambiguous. CDR1 LGHNA and CDR2 YNFKEQ come from the germline V gene. The CDR3 contains 15 residues. V gave up 3 bases and J gave up 4 bases, with 15 bases separating them. The CDR3 protein is CASSHTDTGATEAFF. The CDR3 coding sequence is TGTGCCAGCAGCCATACTGATACCGGCGCCACTGAAGCTTTCTTT.

This chain links TRBV11-2 with TRBJ2-7; D is possibly TRBD1 or TRBD2 (6 bases each). V was pared by 4 bases and J by 4 bases, with 20 bases between. Per germline, CDR1 SGHAT and CDR2 FQNNGV. There are 16 residues in the CDR3. Here the CDR3 DNA reads TGTGCCAGCAGCTCGGAGGGGGGCGTAAGTCCGTACGAGCAGTACTTC. This sequence encodes CASSSEGGVSPYEQYF.